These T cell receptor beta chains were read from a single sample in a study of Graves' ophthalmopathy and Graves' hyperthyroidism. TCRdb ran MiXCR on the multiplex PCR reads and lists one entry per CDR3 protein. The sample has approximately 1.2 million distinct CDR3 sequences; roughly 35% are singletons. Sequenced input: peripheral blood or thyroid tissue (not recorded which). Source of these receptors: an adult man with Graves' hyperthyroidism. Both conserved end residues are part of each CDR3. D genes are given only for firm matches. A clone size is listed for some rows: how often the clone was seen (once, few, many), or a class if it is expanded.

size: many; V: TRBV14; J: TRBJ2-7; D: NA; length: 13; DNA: TGTGCCAGCAGCCAAATCAACGGCTACGAGCAGTACTTC; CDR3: CASSQINGYEQYF
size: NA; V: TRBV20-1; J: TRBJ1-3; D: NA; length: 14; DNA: TGCAGTGCTAGGGTTCAGGGGACTGGAAGCACCATATATTTT; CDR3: CSARVQGTGSTIYF
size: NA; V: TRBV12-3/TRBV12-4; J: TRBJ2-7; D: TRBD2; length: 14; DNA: TGTGCCAGCAGTTTAGTGGCCAGGGAGGGCGAGCAGTACTTC; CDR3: CASSLVAREGEQYF
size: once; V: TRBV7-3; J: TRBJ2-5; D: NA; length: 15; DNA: TGTGCCAGCAGCCCGACTATCGGGATAGTAGAGACCCAGTACTTC; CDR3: CASSPTIGIVETQYF
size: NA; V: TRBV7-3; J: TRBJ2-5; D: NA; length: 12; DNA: TGTGCCAGCAGCTCAGGAGGCCAGCCCCAGTACTTC; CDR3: CASSSGGQPQYF
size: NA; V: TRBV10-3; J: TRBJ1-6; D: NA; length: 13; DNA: TGTGCCATCAGTGAACCCGGGGGGTCACCCCTCCACTTT; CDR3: CAISEPGGSPLHF
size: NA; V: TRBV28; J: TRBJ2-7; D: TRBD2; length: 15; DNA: TGTGCCAGCAGGCGCCCGACTAGCGGGAAAGCAGAGCAGTACTTC; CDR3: CASRRPTSGKAEQYF
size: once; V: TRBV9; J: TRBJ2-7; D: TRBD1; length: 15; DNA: TGTGACAGCAGCGGTGGGACAGGCCTTGGGTACGAGCAGTACTTC; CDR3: CDSSGGTGLGYEQYF
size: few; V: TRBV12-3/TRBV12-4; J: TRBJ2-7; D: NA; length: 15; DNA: TGTGCCAGCAGTTTAGGGCAGGGGCCCACCTACGAGCAGTACTTC; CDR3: CASSLGQGPTYEQYF
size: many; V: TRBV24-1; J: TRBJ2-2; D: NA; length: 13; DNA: TGTGCCACCAGCCTCACGAGGACCGGGGAGCTGTTTTTT; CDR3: CATSLTRTGELFF
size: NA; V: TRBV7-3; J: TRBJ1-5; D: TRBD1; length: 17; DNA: TGTGCCAGCAGCTCCCGGACAGGGGGAGGGAAAAATCAGCCCCAGCATTTT; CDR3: CASSSRTGGGKNQPQHF
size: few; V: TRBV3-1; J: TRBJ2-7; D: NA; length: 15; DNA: TGTGCCAGCAGCAAGGATGCAAGGTTTACCTACGAGCAGTACTTC; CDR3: CASSKDARFTYEQYF
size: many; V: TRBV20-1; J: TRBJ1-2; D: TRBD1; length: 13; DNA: TGCAGTGCGAGGACAGGGGTGGTCTATGGCTACACCTTC; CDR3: CSARTGVVYGYTF
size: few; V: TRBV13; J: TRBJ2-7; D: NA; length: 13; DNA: TGTGCCAGCAGCTTTCCCAGGGCCTACGAGCAGTACTTC; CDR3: CASSFPRAYEQYF
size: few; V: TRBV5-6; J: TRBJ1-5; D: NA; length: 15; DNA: TGTGCCAGCAGCTTAGCAGGCGGTTACAATCAGCCCCAGCATTTT; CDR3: CASSLAGGYNQPQHF
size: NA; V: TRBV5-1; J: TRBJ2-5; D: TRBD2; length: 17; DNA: TGCGCCAGCTCGGAACTAGCGGGGAACATAAGATGGGAGACCCAGTACTTC; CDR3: CASSELAGNIRWETQYF
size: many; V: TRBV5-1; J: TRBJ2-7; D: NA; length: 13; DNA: TGCGCCAGCAGCTCAAAACAGGGTTACGAGCAGTACTTC; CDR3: CASSSKQGYEQYF
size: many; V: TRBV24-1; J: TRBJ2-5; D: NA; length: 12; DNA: TGTGCCACCAGTGATCCCGGACTGGAGTTATACTTC; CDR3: CATSDPGLELYF
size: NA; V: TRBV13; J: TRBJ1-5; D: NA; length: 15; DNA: TGTGCCAGCAGCCCCTCGGTGGGGGGGTTTCAGCCCCAGCATTTT; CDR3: CASSPSVGGFQPQHF
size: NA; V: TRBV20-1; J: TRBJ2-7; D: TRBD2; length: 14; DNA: TGCAGTGCTCGAGAGCGGGGGAGCTTCTACGAGCAGTACTTC; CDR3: CSARERGSFYEQYF
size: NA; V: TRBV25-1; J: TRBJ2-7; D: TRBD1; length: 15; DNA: TGTGCCAGCACACCTCCCCCCGGGACAGGGGGCGAGCAGTACTTC; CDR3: CASTPPPGTGGEQYF
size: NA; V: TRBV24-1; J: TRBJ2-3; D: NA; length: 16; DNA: TGTGCCACCAGTGATCCTAGACCAGGGTCGACAGATACGCAGTATTTT; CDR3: CATSDPRPGSTDTQYF
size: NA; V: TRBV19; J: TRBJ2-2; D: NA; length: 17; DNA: TGTGCCAGTAGTATTCCTCGGTCCTTCTCCCTCACCGGGGAGCTGTTTTTT; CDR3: CASSIPRSFSLTGELFF
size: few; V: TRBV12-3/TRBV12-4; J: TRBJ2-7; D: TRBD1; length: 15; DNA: TGTGCCAGCAGCATAACACCGACAGGGGGCTACGAGCAGTACTTC; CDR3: CASSITPTGGYEQYF
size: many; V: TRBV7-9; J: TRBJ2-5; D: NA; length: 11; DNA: TGTGCCAGCAGCGACCAAGAGACCCAGTACTTC; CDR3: CASSDQETQYF
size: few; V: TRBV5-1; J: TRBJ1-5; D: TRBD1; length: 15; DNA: TGCGCCAGCAGCTTACAGGGGGCGGACAATCAGCCCCAGCATTTT; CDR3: CASSLQGADNQPQHF
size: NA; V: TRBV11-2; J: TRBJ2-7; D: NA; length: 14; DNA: TGTGCTAGCAGCTTAGGAGGGGGGAATCGTGAGCAGTACTTC; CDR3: CASSLGGGNREQYF
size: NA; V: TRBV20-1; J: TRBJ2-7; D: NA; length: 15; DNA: TGCAGTGCTCGCGTGCCCCTCCTGGGGTACGGCGAGCAGTACTTC; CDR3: CSARVPLLGYGEQYF
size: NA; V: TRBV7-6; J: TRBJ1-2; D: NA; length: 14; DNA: TGTGCCAGCAGCTCGGCGTCGGGGGCGGATGGCTACACCTTC; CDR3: CASSSASGADGYTF
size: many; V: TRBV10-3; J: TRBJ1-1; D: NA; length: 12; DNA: TGTGCCATCACCTCGGGATACACTGAAGCTTTCTTT; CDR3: CAITSGYTEAFF
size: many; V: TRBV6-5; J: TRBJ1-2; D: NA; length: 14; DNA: TGTGCCAGCACCTGGCGTGGAGGGGCCAGCGGCTACACCTTC; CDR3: CASTWRGGASGYTF
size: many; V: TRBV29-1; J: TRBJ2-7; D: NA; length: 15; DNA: TGCAGCGTTGGGGGAGGGGGCGGCTTTGCCTCCGAGCAGTACTTC; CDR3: CSVGGGGGFASEQYF
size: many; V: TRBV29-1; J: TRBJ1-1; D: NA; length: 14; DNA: TGCAGCGTTGTTGGGGGGCTAGGCGACACTGAAGCTTTCTTT; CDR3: CSVVGGLGDTEAFF
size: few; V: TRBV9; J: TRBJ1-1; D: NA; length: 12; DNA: TGTGCCAGCAGTTCTGTCGACACTGAAGCTTTCTTT; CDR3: CASSSVDTEAFF
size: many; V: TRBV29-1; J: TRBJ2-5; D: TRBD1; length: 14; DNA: TGCAGCGTTGCCGGTGACAGGGGGCTCGAGACCCAGTACTTC; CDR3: CSVAGDRGLETQYF
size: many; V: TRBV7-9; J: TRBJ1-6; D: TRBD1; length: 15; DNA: TGTGCCAGCAGCACACAGGGGACAGTTAATTCACCCCTCCACTTT; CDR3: CASSTQGTVNSPLHF
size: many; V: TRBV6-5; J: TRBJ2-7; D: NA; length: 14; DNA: TGTGCCAGCAGTGGCAGGACAGAGTCCTACGAGCAGTACTTC; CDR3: CASSGRTESYEQYF
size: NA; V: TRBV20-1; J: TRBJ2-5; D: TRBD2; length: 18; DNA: TGCAGTGCTAGAGGGGCGGCTAGCGGGGGGGCCCTAAAAGAGATCCAGTACTTC; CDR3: CSARGAASGGALKEIQYF
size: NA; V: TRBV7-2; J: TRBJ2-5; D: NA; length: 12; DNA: TGTGCCAGCAGATCCCCGGGAGAGACCCAGTACTTC; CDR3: CASRSPGETQYF
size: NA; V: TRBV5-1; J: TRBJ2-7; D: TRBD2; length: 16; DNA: TGCGCCAGCAGCGGGACTAGCGGGGATAGACTCTACGAGCAGTACTTC; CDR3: CASSGTSGDRLYEQYF
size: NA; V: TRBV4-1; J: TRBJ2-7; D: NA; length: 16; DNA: TGCGCCAGCAGCCAAGATCGACCCCCTAGGCGGAGCGAGCAGTACTTC; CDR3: CASSQDRPPRRSEQYF
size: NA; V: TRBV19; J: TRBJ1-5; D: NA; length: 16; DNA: TGTGCCAGTGAGGGGGGTCGACGGATTAGCAATCAGCCCCAGCATTTT; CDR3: CASEGGRRISNQPQHF
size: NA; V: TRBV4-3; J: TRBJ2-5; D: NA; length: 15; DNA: TGCGCCAGCAGCCAAGAAACAGGGTGGAAGGAGACCCAGTACTTC; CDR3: CASSQETGWKETQYF
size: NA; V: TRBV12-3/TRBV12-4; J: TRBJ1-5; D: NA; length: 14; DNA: TGTGCCAGCAGTTTTACCGGGACATCGCCGCCCCAGCATTTT; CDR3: CASSFTGTSPPQHF
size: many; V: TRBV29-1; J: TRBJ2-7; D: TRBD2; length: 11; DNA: TGCAGCGTCGAACTAGCGGAGGCTGTTTACTTC; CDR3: CSVELAEAVYF
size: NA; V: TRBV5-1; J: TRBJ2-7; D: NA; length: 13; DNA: TGCGCCTGCAGCTTGGCCGGAGGTCCCGAGCAGTACTTC; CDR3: CACSLAGGPEQYF
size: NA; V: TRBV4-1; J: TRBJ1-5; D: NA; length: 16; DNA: TGCGCCAGCAGCCAAGGTAGCGGGACGGGCAATCAGCCCCAGCATTTT; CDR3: CASSQGSGTGNQPQHF
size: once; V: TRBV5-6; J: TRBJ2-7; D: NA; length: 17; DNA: TGTGCCAGCAGATCCGGAGGGCCAGGGGGTACGTCATACGAGCAGTACTTC; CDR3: CASRSGGPGGTSYEQYF
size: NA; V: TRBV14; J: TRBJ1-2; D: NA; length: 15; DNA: TGTGCCAGCTCACCAGACCGGGTCTCGATCTATGGCTACACCTTC; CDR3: CASSPDRVSIYGYTF
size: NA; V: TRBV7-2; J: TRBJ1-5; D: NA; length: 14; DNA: TGTGCCAGCAGCTTAACAGAGTTAAATCAGCCCCAGCATTTT; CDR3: CASSLTELNQPQHF
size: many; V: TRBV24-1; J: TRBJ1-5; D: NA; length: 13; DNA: TGTGCCACCAGTAGTGACACCCGTCAGCCCCAGCATTTT; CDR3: CATSSDTRQPQHF
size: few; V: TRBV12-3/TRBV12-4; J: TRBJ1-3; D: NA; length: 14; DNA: TGTGCCAGCAGTTTACCAGAGTCTGGAAACACCATATATTTT; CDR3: CASSLPESGNTIYF
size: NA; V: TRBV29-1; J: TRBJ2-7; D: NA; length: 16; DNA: TGCAGCGTCCCAGGGCTGACGGCGGGGTTAGCCATCGAGCAGTACTTC; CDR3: CSVPGLTAGLAIEQYF